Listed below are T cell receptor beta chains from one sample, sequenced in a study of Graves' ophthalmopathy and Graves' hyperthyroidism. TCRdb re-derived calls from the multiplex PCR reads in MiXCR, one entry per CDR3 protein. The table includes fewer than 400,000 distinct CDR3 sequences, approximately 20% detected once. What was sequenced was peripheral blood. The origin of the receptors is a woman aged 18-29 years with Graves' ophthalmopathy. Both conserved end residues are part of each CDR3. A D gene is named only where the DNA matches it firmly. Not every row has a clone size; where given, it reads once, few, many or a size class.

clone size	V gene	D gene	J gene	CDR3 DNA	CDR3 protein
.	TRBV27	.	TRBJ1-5	TGTGCCAGCAGTTTGGTAAATCATCTGGGTTTTCAGCCCCAGCATTTT	CASSLVNHLGFQPQHF
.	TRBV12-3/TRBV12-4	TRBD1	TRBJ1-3	TGTGCCAGCAGCCTGAGGGGACAGGGGGACGGAAACACCATATATTTT	CASSLRGQGDGNTIYF
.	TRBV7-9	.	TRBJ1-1	TGTGCCAGCAGCTCCGCCGGGACCGCGAACACTGAAGCTTTCTTT	CASSSAGTANTEAFF
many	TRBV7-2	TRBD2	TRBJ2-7	TGTGCCAGCAGCTTGTACAGCGGGGGGGCCTACGAGCAGTACTTC	CASSLYSGGAYEQYF
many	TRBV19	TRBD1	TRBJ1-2	TGTGCCAGTACCCAGACAGGGGGTGTCTACTATGGCTACACCTTC	CASTQTGGVYYGYTF
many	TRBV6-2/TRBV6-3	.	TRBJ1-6	TGTGCCAGCAGTTACGGACGAAGCTCCTATAATTCACCCCTCCACTTT	CASSYGRSSYNSPLHF
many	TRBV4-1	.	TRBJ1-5	TGCGCCAGCAGCCAAGATAATTCGGGCAGTTGGGCCCAGGTTCAGCCCCAGCATTTT	CASSQDNSGSWAQVQPQHF
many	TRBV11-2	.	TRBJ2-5	TGTGCCAGCAGCTTAGCCCATGACCATTACCAAGAGACCCAGTACTTC	CASSLAHDHYQETQYF
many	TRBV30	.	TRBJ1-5	TGTGCCTGGAGTTCCTGGGCAACCGGATTTTCTCAGCCCCAGCATTTT	CAWSSWATGFSQPQHF
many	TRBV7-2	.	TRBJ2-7	TGTGCCAGCAGCAGACAAGATGGGTACGAGCAGTACTTC	CASSRQDGYEQYF
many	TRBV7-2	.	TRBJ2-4	TGTGCCAGCAGCTTAGGAGCCCCGTTTGTTCTTCGTGACATTCAGTACTTC	CASSLGAPFVLRDIQYF
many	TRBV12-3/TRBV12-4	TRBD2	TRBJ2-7	TGTGCCAGCAGCCCGGGACTAGTCGGTGAGCAGTACTTC	CASSPGLVGEQYF
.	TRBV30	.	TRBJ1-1	TGTGCCTGGAGTAGGGGGACTGAAGCTTTCTTT	CAWSRGTEAFF
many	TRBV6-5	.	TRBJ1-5	TGTGCCAGCAGCTATGATAGATATAGCAATCAGCCCCAGCATTTT	CASSYDRYSNQPQHF
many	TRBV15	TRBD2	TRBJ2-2	TGTGCCACCAGCAGAGATGGGAGGGCCGGCGGGGAGCTGTTTTTT	CATSRDGRAGGELFF
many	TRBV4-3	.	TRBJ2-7	TGCGCCAGCAGCCAAGACAGAGTTCATTACGAGCAGTACTTC	CASSQDRVHYEQYF
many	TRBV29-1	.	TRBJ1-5	TGCAGCGTCCAAGGGGGAGAGAATCAGCCCCAGCATTTT	CSVQGGENQPQHF
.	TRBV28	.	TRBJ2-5	TGTGCCAGCAGTGGCCCTCTAGTAGCAGCAGAGACCCAGTACTTC	CASSGPLVAAETQYF
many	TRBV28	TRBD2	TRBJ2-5	TGTGCCAGCAGTTCCTCGGGACTAGCGGGAGCACAAGAGACCCAGTACTTC	CASSSSGLAGAQETQYF
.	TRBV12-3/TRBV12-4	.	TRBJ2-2	TGTGCCAGCAGTTCCACCCAAATCACCGGGGAGCTGTTTTTT	CASSSTQITGELFF
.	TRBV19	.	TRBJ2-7	TGTGCCAGTAGCATCAAATTGCACTACGAGCAGTACTTC	CASSIKLHYEQYF
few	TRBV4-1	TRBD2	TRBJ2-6	TGCGCCAGCAGCCTAGTAACTAGCGGGGGGGCCTCTGGGGCCAACGTCCTGACTTTC	CASSLVTSGGASGANVLTF
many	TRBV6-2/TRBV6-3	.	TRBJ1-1	TGTGCCAGCAGCGGATGGGAAAACACTGAAGCTTTCTTT	CASSGWENTEAFF
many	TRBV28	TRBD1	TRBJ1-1	TGTGCCAGCAGAGGGATACAGGGGGCGGGCACTGAAGCTTTCTTT	CASRGIQGAGTEAFF
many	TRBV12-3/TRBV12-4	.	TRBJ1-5	TGTGCCAGCAGTATCGACAGGTCCAATCAGCCCCAGCATTTT	CASSIDRSNQPQHF
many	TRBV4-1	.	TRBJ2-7	TGCGCCAGCAGCCAAGTGGCACTTTCCGAGCAGTACTTC	CASSQVALSEQYF
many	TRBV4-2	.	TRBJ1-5	TGTGCCAGCAGCCAAGCGCAGGTCAATCAGCCCCAGCATTTT	CASSQAQVNQPQHF
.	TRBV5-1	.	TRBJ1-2	TGCGCCAGCAGCTTGGACGGATTGGTACCCTATGGCTACACCTTC	CASSLDGLVPYGYTF
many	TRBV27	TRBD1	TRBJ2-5	TGTGCCAGCAGTTTATTGGGACAGGGGCAAGAGACCCAGTACTTC	CASSLLGQGQETQYF
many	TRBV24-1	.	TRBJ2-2	TGTGCCACCAGTGATTCGCCCCCCGGGGAGCTGTTTTTT	CATSDSPPGELFF
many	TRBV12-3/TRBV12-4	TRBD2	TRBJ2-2	TGTGCCAGCAGTTTTACTAGCGCGAACACCGGGGAGCTGTTTTTT	CASSFTSANTGELFF
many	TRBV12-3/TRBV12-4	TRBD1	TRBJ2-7	TGTGCCAGCAGTTCCGGGACAGGGGGCGCCGAGCAGTACTTC	CASSSGTGGAEQYF
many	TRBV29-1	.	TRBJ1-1	TGCAGCTTCAGATGGGGCATGAACACTGAAGCTTTCTTT	CSFRWGMNTEAFF
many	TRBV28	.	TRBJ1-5	TGTGCCAGCAGTTCCGCCAAGGGCACCTTAATTTATAGCAATCAGCCCCAGCATTTT	CASSSAKGTLIYSNQPQHF
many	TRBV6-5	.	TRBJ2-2	TGTGCCAGCAGTTACTCGAGTGGGGACGGGCTGTTTTTT	CASSYSSGDGLFF
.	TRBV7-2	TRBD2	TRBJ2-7	TGTGCCAGCAGCCGGGGAGGGTTGGAGTCCTACGAGCAGTACTTC	CASSRGGLESYEQYF
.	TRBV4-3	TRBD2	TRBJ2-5	TGCGCCAGCAGCCAGTCCCCAACCGGGGGGGAGACCCAGTACTTC	CASSQSPTGGETQYF
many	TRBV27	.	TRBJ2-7	TGTGCCAGCAGTTTAGGGGTCGGGAGTCCGCTCGAGCAGTACTTC	CASSLGVGSPLEQYF
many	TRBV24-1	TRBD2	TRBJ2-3	TGTGCCACCAGTGATCGGACTAGCGGACCTAGCACAGATACGCAGTATTTT	CATSDRTSGPSTDTQYF
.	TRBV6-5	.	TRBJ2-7	TGTGCCAGCAGTTCAAAGCGAGGGGTCTACGAGCAGTACTTC	CASSSKRGVYEQYF
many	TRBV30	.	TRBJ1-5	TGTGCCTGGGACACCAACCGAGGTCAGCCCCAGCATTTT	CAWDTNRGQPQHF
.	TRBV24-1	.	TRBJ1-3	TGTGCCACCAGTGATTCCGGGTTAGACACCATATATTTT	CATSDSGLDTIYF
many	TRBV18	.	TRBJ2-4	TGTGCCAGCTCACCGTCACAGGGTGACGGCAAAAACATTCAGTACTTC	CASSPSQGDGKNIQYF
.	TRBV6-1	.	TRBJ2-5	TGTGCCAGCAGTGAAAGAAGGCCTGGCCTAGAAAATGGTCTTGTCGGGGAGACCCAGTACTTC	CASSERRPGLENGLVGETQYF
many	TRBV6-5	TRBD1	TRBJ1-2	TGTGCCAGCAGTTACTCGCGACAGGGGTTAAATGGCTACACCTTC	CASSYSRQGLNGYTF
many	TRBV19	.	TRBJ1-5	TGTGCCAGTAGTATCTTAGACGCAGGTCCGTGGCGGCAGCCCCAGCATTTT	CASSILDAGPWRQPQHF
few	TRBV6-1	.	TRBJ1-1	TGTGCCAGCAGACCCTCGACAAGGCGCACTGAAGCTTTCTTT	CASRPSTRRTEAFF